This entry lists 15 T cell receptor beta chains sequenced from one sample in a study of Ad26.COV2.S vaccination and SARS-CoV-2 variants. This sample's treatment: over 15 received Ad26.COV2.S at low or high dose, single or two shots; 5 received placebo; per-sample allocation not given. The study sampled participants on day 63 after the first vaccine or placebo injection. Only in-frame clones appear in the TCRdb table, and some are missing; sequencing was by immunoSEQ multiplex PCR. The sample includes about 400,000 clones, under 90% of them seen just once. The sample here was peripheral blood, taken in a trial of Ad26.COV2.S vaccine versus placebo. The receptors were gathered from a person between 18 and 65 years old who received the Ad26.COV2.S COVID-19 vaccine or a placebo.

In this sample, this clone turned up a few times. The CDR3 region is CASSYSDSRLFYGYTF. CDR3 in DNA: TGTGCCAGCAGTTACTCGGACTCTCGTCTTTTCTATGGCTACACCTTC. This rearrangement joins TRBV6-2 or TRBV6-3 to TRBJ1-2; D not resolved. Per germline, CDR1 MNHEY and CDR2 SVGEGT. Trimming shortened V by 0 bases and J by 4 bases, and 15 bases separated the two germline ends. The CDR3 length is 16 residues.

This clone is a singleton in its sample. V and J are TRBV5-4 and TRBJ2-3; D unresolved. Germline V gives CDR1 SGHNT, CDR2 YYREEE (reference sequence). The germline V and J ends were trimmed by 2 bases and 2 bases, with 15 bases remaining between them. The CDR3 runs 16 residues. CDR3 nucleotides: TGTGCCAGCAGCTTCTTCCCTTGGGCAGACACAGATACGCAGTATTTT. Amino acid sequence: CASSFFPWADTDTQYF.

This clone was seen a single time. The rearrangement uses TRBV4-3 and TRBJ1-2, with TRBD1 matching over 7 bases. CDR3 length: 16 amino acids. The ends lost 0 bases at V and 8 bases at J; junction bases unmatched: 12. Germline CDR1 reads LGHNA; CDR2 reads YSLEER. DNA of the CDR3: TGCGCCAGCAGCCAAGATCGACAGGGCGTCCTGCAGGGCTACACCTTC. As protein: CASSQDRQGVLQGYTF.

The V gene is TRBV19, the J gene TRBJ2-7, with 12 bases that match TRBD1. This CDR3 region has 16 residues. Germline loops: CDR1 LNHDA, CDR2 SQIVND (reference sequence). The J segment lost 5 bases and the V segment lost 5 bases, leaving 10 bases of the junction unmatched. Here the CDR3 DNA reads TGTGCCAGTAGTTGGGGACAGGGGGCCTTTCGCCACGAGCAGTACTTC. This gives the protein CASSWGQGAFRHEQYF.

Comments on this clone: Additional DNA sequences in this sample encode the identical CDR3. This rearrangement joins TRBV9 to TRBJ2-7, with a tentative D call TRBD1 (5 bases). This CDR3 comprises 14 residues. Trimming shortened V by 0 bases and J by 3 bases, and 10 bases separated the two germline ends. The germline CDR1 and CDR2 sequences are SGDLS and YYNGEE. CDR3 DNA sequence: TGTGCCAGCAGCGTAGCCGGCAGGGACTACGAGCAGTACTTC. Its translation: CASSVAGRDYEQYF.

The J gene is TRBJ2-5, the V gene TRBV7-3, with D perhaps matching TRBD2 (6 bases). In germline, CDR1 is SGHTA, CDR2 FQGTGA. This CDR3 has 15 residues. The ends were cut back, 5 bases at V and 0 bases at J, with 13 bases in the middle. The CDR3 coding sequence is TGTGCCAGCAGCCCCGGGCGGGGAAACCAAGAGACCCAGTACTTC. Encoded protein: CASSPGRGNQETQYF.

This chain connects TRBV6-5 to TRBJ2-7; 8 bases align to TRBD2. The trim removed 0 bases at V and 3 bases at J, leaving 4 bases unmatched. There are 15 residues in the CDR3. Germline CDR1 is MNHEY and CDR2 is SVGAGI. CDR3 bases: TGTGCCAGCAGTTACTCGAGTCGGGGGGGCTACGAGCAGTACTTC. This codes for CASSYSSRGGYEQYF.

This clone was detected once. The genes are TRBV5-4 and TRBJ2-1; TRBD1 is a possible D gene (5 bases). V gave up 4 bases and J gave up 7 bases, with 6 bases separating them. CDR1 SGHNT and CDR2 YYREEE come from the germline V gene (reference sequence). The CDR3 runs to 11 residues. The CDR3 protein is CASSRGNEQFF. CDR3 DNA sequence: TGTGCCAGCAGCAGGGGAAATGAGCAGTTCTTC.

This clone was detected only a few times. The rearrangement joins TRBV20-1 to TRBJ1-2, with unresolved D. From germline, CDR1 is DFQATT and CDR2 SNEGSKA (reference sequence). Between the trimmed V and J ends, which lost 8 bases and 3 bases, there was a span of 7 bases. The CDR3 sequence is 10 residues long. CDR3 DNA: TGCAGTTGTTCTTACTATGGCTACACCTTC. This sequence encodes CSCSYYGYTF.

In regard to this clone: This specimen includes other DNA sequences encoding the same CDR3. The chain recombines TRBV12-3 or TRBV12-4 with TRBJ1-1; no firm D call. V was trimmed by 1 base and J by 5 bases, leaving 5 bases between them. The CDR3 runs to 12 residues. CDR3 DNA sequence: TGTGCCAGCAGTTTAGGGGTTACTGAAGCTTTCTTT. This sequence encodes CASSLGVTEAFF.

This chain links TRBV12-3 or TRBV12-4 with TRBJ1-2, with D possibly TRBD1 on 5 matching bases. The CDR3 is 11 residues long. Trimming shortened V by 6 bases and J by 8 bases, and 10 bases separated the two germline ends. The CDR3 bases are TGTGCCAGCAGCCCTGGACAAGGCTACACCTTC. Protein product: CASSPGQGYTF.

The chain employs TRBV3-1 (or the pseudogene TRBV3-2) and TRBJ2-2; tentatively, D is TRBD1 (6 bases). CDR1 and CDR2 from the germline V gene are LGHDT and YNNKEL (reference sequence). V was shortened by 0 bases and J by 7 bases, with 15 bases between the two germline ends. The CDR3 is 16 residues long. CDR3 DNA: TGTGCCAGCAGCCAAGACGCCTGGGGGCTTGGCGGGGAGCTGTTTTTT. It translates to CASSQDAWGLGGELFF.

The V gene is TRBV6-5, the J gene TRBJ2-1; TRBD2 aligns across 12 bases. Looked up from germline, CDR1 is MNHEY and CDR2 is SVGAGI. V trimming: 1 base; J trimming: 4 bases; junction bases outside the gene matches: 2. This CDR3 spans 16 amino acids. The DNA of the CDR3 is TGTGCCAGCAGTTACTTACTAGCGGGGGGTTACAATGAGCAGTTCTTC. It specifies CASSYLLAGGYNEQFF.

V usage is TRBV5-6 and J usage is TRBJ2-2; no firm D call. Looked up from germline, CDR1 is SGHDT and CDR2 is YYEEEE. The length of the CDR3 is 13 residues. Deletions cut 5 bases from V and 4 bases from J, with 9 bases between. The CDR3 DNA follows: TGTGCCAGCAGAAGGGAAGGCACCGGGGAGCTGTTTTTT. Residues: CASRREGTGELFF.

V and J are TRBV3-1 (or the pseudogene TRBV3-2) and TRBJ2-3; a possible D gene is TRBD2 (5 bases). Germline-derived CDR1 and CDR2 are LGHDT and YNNKEL (reference sequence). The CDR3 has 18 amino acids. The V and J ends lost 0 bases and 1 base respectively, with 17 bases between them. The chain's CDR3 is CASSQDNPSGGGTDTQYF. In nucleotides, the CDR3 is TGTGCCAGCAGCCAAGATAATCCCAGCGGTGGGGGCACAGATACGCAGTATTTT.